The 29 T cell receptor beta chains below come from one sample, sequenced in a study of shared T cell receptors in the human thymus. Using immunoSEQ multiplex PCR, the repertoire was profiled, and TCRdb retains in-frame clones only, with some absent. The sample contains roughly 710,000 clones, roughly 88% of which appear only once. These sequences were also reported in another study, on human thymus T cells.

Sequenced material: thymocytes. These receptor sequences come from a girl less than two years old with a congenital heart defect.

This clone turned up a few times. The chain uses TRBV28 and TRBJ2-7, with D uncertain. V was clipped by 3 bases and J by 0 bases, with 15 bases between them. Germline V gene lookup returns CDR1 MDHEN and CDR2 SYDVKM. The CDR3 loop spans 16 amino acids. Written as DNA, the CDR3 is TGTGCCAGCAGTTTTGTGCGTGGGCTGACCTCCTACGAGCAGTACTTC. Translation: CASSFVRGLTSYEQYF.

The rearrangement uses TRBV4-3 and TRBJ1-2; unclear D gene. Trimming pared 1 base from V and 2 bases from J, leaving 14 bases between. The CDR3 contains 16 residues. Germline V gives CDR1 LGHNA, CDR2 YSLEER. The CDR3 sequence is CASSQGHYRGNYGYTF. CDR3 DNA sequence: TGCGCCAGCAGCCAAGGCCACTACCGAGGGAACTATGGCTACACCTTC.

V and J are TRBV14 and TRBJ2-5, with 10 nucleotides matching TRBD2. CDR1 SGHDN and CDR2 FVKESK come from the germline V gene. The ends lost 0 bases at V and 3 bases at J; junction bases unmatched: 10. This CDR3 has 18 residues. CDR3 nucleotides: TGTGCCAGCAGCCAAGATACCCCAGCGGGGGGGACCGAAGAGACCCAGTACTTC. Its translation: CASSQDTPAGGTEETQYF.

The chain employs TRBV11-2 and TRBJ1-4; 9 nucleotides line up with TRBD1. Per the germline V gene, CDR1 is SGHAT and CDR2 is FQNNGV. The CDR3 consists of 19 residues. J gave up 7 bases and V 5 bases, and 20 bases lay outside the gene matches. In DNA, the CDR3 is TGTGCCAGCAGCCATATAATCCCTGGAGGGATGACAGGGGGTGAAAAACTGTTTTTT. Protein sequence: CASSHIIPGGMTGGEKLFF. The full variable domain, in which reference TRBV11-2 and TRBJ1-4 provide the parts outside the CDR3, is EAGVAQSPRYKIIEKRQSVAFWCNPISGHATLYWYQQILGQGPKLLIQFQNNGVVDDSQLPKDRFSAERLKGVDSTLKIQPAKLEDSAVYLCASSHIIPGGMTGGEKLFFGSGTQLSVL.

This chain uses TRBV9 with TRBJ2-1; no definite D call. V was shortened by 2 bases and J by 0 bases, with 12 bases between the two germline ends. The CDR3 has 16 residues. Germline V CDR1 and CDR2: SGDLS, YYNGEE. CDR3 bases: TGTGCCAGCAGCGTCGGAGACGAAAGCTCCTACAATGAGCAGTTCTTC. Translating gives CASSVGDESSYNEQFF.

This chain links TRBV2 with TRBJ2-1; 8 bases fit TRBD2. This CDR3 contains 16 residues. After removal of 9 bases from V and 2 bases from J, the junction contained 12 bases not matched to a gene. The germline V gene has CDR1 SNHLY and CDR2 FYNNEI. CDR3 coding DNA: TGTGCCAGGTGGAGCCATAGCGGGGAACCCTACAATGAGCAGTTCTTC. This sequence encodes CARWSHSGEPYNEQFF.

V is TRBV18 and J is TRBJ2-5, with D possibly TRBD1 on 6 matching bases. Germline values: CDR1 KGHSH, CDR2 LQKENI. The V end lost 2 bases, the J end lost 2 bases, and 9 bases lay between the germline ends. The CDR3 sequence is 14 residues long. CDR3 DNA: TGTGCCAGCTCACCATCGGACAGACAAGAGACCCAGTACTTC. This translates into CASSPSDRQETQYF.

This chain's CDR3 is CASSLSGTGTNYGYTF. CDR3 DNA: TGTGCCAGCAGCTTATCCGGGACAGGGACTAACTATGGCTACACCTTC. V usage is TRBV11-1 and J usage is TRBJ1-2, with 9 bases lining up with TRBD1. Germline CDR1 and CDR2: SGHAT and FQDESV (reference sequence). Trimming took 2 bases from V and 0 from J; bases not matched to a gene: 4. The CDR3 has 16 amino acids.

The chain links TRBV7-8 to TRBJ1-1; D gene unclear. The germline CDR1 and CDR2 sequences are SGHVS and FQNEAQ. Trimming removed 5 bases from V and 3 bases from J, with 4 bases in between. This CDR3 has 11 amino acids. Written as DNA, the CDR3 is TGTGCCAGCAGCCTTGACACTGAAGCTTTCTTT. It specifies CASSLDTEAFF. The full variable domain, its missing parts supplied by reference TRBV7-8 and TRBJ1-1, is GAGVSQSPRYKVAKRGQDVALRCDPISGHVSLFWYQQALGQGPEFLTYFQNEAQLDKSGLPSDRFFAERPEGSVSTLKIQRTQQEDSAVYLCASSLDTEAFFGQGTRLTVV.

The chain carries TRBV4-3 and TRBJ2-7, with TRBD1 as a possible D gene (6 bases). In germline, CDR1 is LGHNA, CDR2 YSLEER. Trimming shortened V by 4 bases and J by 6 bases, and 22 bases separated the two germline ends. The CDR3 is 16 residues long. The CDR3 is CASSRRTGTIELEQYF. CDR3 nucleotides: TGCGCCAGCAGCCGCAGGACCGGGACAATAGAGCTCGAGCAGTACTTC.

The chain uses TRBV14 and TRBJ1-2; TRBD1 is a possible D gene (5 bases). V lost 4 bases and J lost 3, with 24 bases in between. The CDR3 spans 18 residues. CDR1 and CDR2 (germline): SGHDN, FVKESK. For the CDR3, the DNA is TGTGCCAGCAGCCCCAAAGAAGCCCCGTACAGGAGGGACTATGGCTACACCTTC. Translated: CASSPKEAPYRRDYGYTF.

Notes on this clone: One junction end does not reproduce the germline sequence, and a read error may be involved. The gene calls are TRBV11-2 and TRBJ1-2; the D gene is possibly TRBD1 (5 bases). The CDR3 sequence is 15 residues long. Per the germline V gene, CDR1 is SGHAT and CDR2 is FQNNGV. CDR3 nucleotides: TGTGCCAGCAGCTCGGAGGGCAGGGAGGTCTATGGCTACGCCTTC. This codes for CASSSEGREVYGYAF.

The J gene is TRBJ1-4, the V gene TRBV7-8; 8 bases are a match to TRBD1. CDR1 SGHVS and CDR2 FQNEAQ come from the germline V gene. The CDR3 loop spans 17 amino acids. V was pared by 7 bases and J by 0 bases, with 10 bases of the junction left unmatched. CDR3: CASTRTGRSATNEKLFF. CDR3 DNA: TGTGCCAGCACCCGGACAGGGCGTAGTGCAACTAATGAAAAACTGTTTTTT.

This chain joins TRBV2 and TRBJ2-5; 8 positions agree with TRBD1. Germline V gene data show CDR1 as SNHLY and CDR2 as FYNNEI. V shed 8 bases and J 3 bases; nucleotides not matched to a gene: 8. This CDR3 contains 14 residues. CDR3 residues: CASRSWTGKETQYF. CDR3 sequence (DNA): TGTGCCAGCCGCTCTTGGACAGGGAAAGAGACCCAGTACTTC.

The V and J genes are TRBV6-5 and TRBJ1-2, with 8 bases aligning to TRBD1. CDR1 MNHEY and CDR2 SVGAGI come from the germline V gene. This CDR3 region has 16 residues. V was pared by 1 base and J by 6 bases, with 10 bases of the junction left unmatched. Here the CDR3 reads CASSYFRGGTGDGYTF. The DNA of the CDR3 is TGTGCCAGCAGTTACTTTCGGGGCGGGACAGGCGATGGCTACACCTTC.

V usage is TRBV6-1 and J usage is TRBJ2-1, with TRBD1 matching 8 bases. Germline CDR1 and CDR2: MNHNS and SASEGT. The trim removed 4 bases at V and 12 bases at J, leaving 11 bases unmatched. The CDR3 runs 14 residues. The CDR3 here is CASSGETGVLGQFF. DNA of the CDR3: TGTGCCAGCAGTGGGGAGACAGGGGTGTTAGGGCAGTTCTTC.

V gene TRBV18 combines with J gene TRBJ2-7; possible D gene TRBD1, 5 bases. This CDR3 contains 12 residues. Between the trimmed V and J ends, which lost 4 bases and 5 bases, there was a span of 9 bases. CDR1 is KGHSH, CDR2 LQKENI, per germline. The CDR3 loop is CASSHSTDEQYF. As DNA, the CDR3 is TGTGCCAGCTCACATTCGACAGACGAGCAGTACTTC.

V usage is TRBV7-9 and J usage is TRBJ1-2, with TRBD1 matching over 8 bases. J was trimmed by 0 bases and V by 2 bases; bases with no gene match: 8. The germline gives CDR1 SEHNR, CDR2 FQNEAQ (reference sequence). This CDR3 is 17 amino acids long. CDR3 sequence (DNA): TGTGCCAGCAGCTTATTTTTCGACAGGGGTACTAACTATGGCTACACCTTC. Its translation: CASSLFFDRGTNYGYTF.

This chain links TRBV27 with TRBJ1-1, with D possibly TRBD1 on 6 matching bases. The CDR3 has 14 residues. V was pared by 6 bases and J by 8 bases, with 19 bases between. Germline V lookup: CDR1 MNHEY, CDR2 SMNVEV (reference sequence). The CDR3 region has the DNA TGTGCCAGCAGCGGGGACACCCCCGGGGAGGAAGCTTTCTTT. Translating it yields CASSGDTPGEEAFF.

This sequence joins TRBV5-4 and TRBJ2-7; D is unresolved. V lost 3 bases, J lost 5 bases, and 12 bases lay in between. Germline loops: CDR1 SGHNT, CDR2 YYREEE (reference sequence). This CDR3 region has 13 residues. This CDR3 is CASSSPRIHEQYF. The CDR3 nucleotides are TGTGCCAGCAGCTCTCCTAGGATCCACGAGCAGTACTTC.

This chain joins TRBV6-5 and TRBJ1-2; 7 bases line up with TRBD1. CDR3 length: 12 amino acids. Germline lookup yields CDR1 MNHEY and CDR2 SVGAGI. Trimming removed 8 bases from V and 4 bases from J; junction bases left unmatched: 4. This chain's CDR3 is CASGRQGYGYTF. CDR3 DNA: TGTGCCAGCGGAAGACAGGGCTATGGCTACACCTTC.

For this clone: At the DNA level, this CDR3 is encoded by other sequences in the same sample as well. V and J are TRBV28 and TRBJ1-5; D is undetermined. Trimming took off 5 bases at V and 4 bases at J, with 3 bases between the two ends. This CDR3 region has 11 residues. Germline loops: CDR1 MDHEN, CDR2 SYDVKM. The CDR3 nucleotides read TGTGCCAGCAGTCCTAATCAGCCCCAGCATTTT. Translation gives CASSPNQPQHF.

This chain joins TRBV27 and TRBJ1-1, with TRBD1 matching over 10 bases. This CDR3 is built from 17 residues. Trimming removed 0 bases from V and 0 bases from J; junction bases left unmatched: 4. Germline V lookup: CDR1 MNHEY, CDR2 SMNVEV (reference sequence). CDR3 sequence reads: CASSLSWGQGMNTEAFF. CDR3 bases: TGTGCCAGCAGTTTATCGTGGGGACAGGGGATGAACACTGAAGCTTTCTTT.

In DNA form, the CDR3 reads TGTGCCAGCAGTTTACGGGGAGGTAGTTCACCCCTCCACTTT. Protein product: CASSLRGGSSPLHF. The chain carries TRBV28 and TRBJ1-6, with D hard to call. V gave up 2 bases and J gave up 9 bases, with 11 bases separating them. The length of the CDR3 is 14 residues. The germline V gene has CDR1 MDHEN and CDR2 SYDVKM.

The chain joins TRBV27 to TRBJ1-2; TRBD1 matches at 9 bases. With V trimmed by 7 bases and J by 4 bases, 19 bases remained unmatched. Germline CDR1 and CDR2: MNHEY and SMNVEV (reference sequence). The CDR3 is made up of 18 amino acids. The CDR3 spells CASKRNEAGTGNFYGYTF. The DNA for the CDR3 is TGTGCCAGCAAGAGAAATGAAGCCGGGACAGGGAACTTCTATGGCTACACCTTC.

The genes are TRBV10-2 and TRBJ2-7; 10 bases map to TRBD1. Looked up from germline, CDR1 is WSHSY and CDR2 is SAAADI. This CDR3 comprises 15 residues. The V segment lost 7 bases and the J segment 6 bases; nucleotides outside the gene matches: 12. The CDR3 coding sequence is TGCGCCAGCACCGCGAGGGGACAGGGGTTAGTCGAGCAGTACTTC. Its translation is CASTARGQGLVEQYF.

The chain has TRBV16 and TRBJ2-7; a possible D gene is TRBD1 (6 bases). Trimming left V 0 bases short and J 12 bases short, with 9 bases between. Germline CDR1 is KGHSY and CDR2 is FQNENV. There are 11 residues in the CDR3. The CDR3 DNA reads TGTGCCAGCAGCCAATCGGACAGTAGGTACTTC. Its protein product is CASSQSDSRYF.

The chain recombines TRBV28 with TRBJ1-2, with D perhaps TRBD1 (5 bases). V gave up 7 bases and J gave up 0 bases, with 18 bases separating them. This CDR3 is 16 amino acids long. Germline CDR1 and CDR2: MDHEN and SYDVKM. This CDR3 reads CASTTPDSKANYGYTF. The DNA for the CDR3 is TGTGCCAGCACAACCCCAGACAGCAAAGCTAACTATGGCTACACCTTC.

The table lists this clone with a count of one. Other DNA sequences of this sample code for an identical CDR3. The rearrangement uses TRBV9 and TRBJ2-7; D perhaps matches TRBD2 (6 bases). The V and J ends lost 4 bases and 2 bases respectively, with 10 bases between them. Germline V gives CDR1 SGDLS, CDR2 YYNGEE. The CDR3 covers 13 residues. This CDR3 is CASSIGLTYEQYF. CDR3 in DNA: TGTGCCAGCAGCATCGGACTAACCTACGAGCAGTACTTC.